The 12 T cell receptor beta chains listed next were all sequenced from one sample in a study of blood T cell repertoires in COVID-19. TCRdb's copy holds only in-frame clones and misses some; the assay was immunoSEQ multiplex PCR. The data show about 72,000 clones, with roughly 87% seen just once and about 17% held by the top ten. Source material: peripheral blood. Every receptor here comes from a human donor in a cohort sampled during active COVID-19.

The V and J genes are TRBV27 and TRBJ1-2; D not certain. V was clipped by 7 bases and J by 8 bases, with 14 bases between them. This CDR3 has 12 residues. Germline lookup yields CDR1 MNHEY and CDR2 SMNVEV (reference sequence). The CDR3 here is CASKSSEGGYTF. The CDR3 DNA follows: TGTGCCAGCAAATCATCTGAGGGAGGCTACACCTTC.

This clone occurred once. The chain couples TRBV7-9 to TRBJ1-4, with 8 bases aligning to TRBD1. The length of the CDR3 is 15 residues. Per the germline V gene, CDR1 is SEHNR and CDR2 is FQNEAQ (reference sequence). The trim removed 4 bases at V and 7 bases at J, leaving 8 bases unmatched. Here the CDR3 DNA reads TGTGCCAGCAGCTCGGAGACAGGGGCGGGTGAAAAACTGTTTTTT. Translating gives CASSSETGAGEKLFF.

V is TRBV19 and J is TRBJ2-3, with 7 bases aligning to TRBD2. After removal of 3 bases from V and 6 bases from J, the junction contained 9 bases not matched to a gene. The CDR3 is 15 residues long. CDR1 and CDR2 (germline): LNHDA, SQIVND (reference sequence). CDR3 protein: CASSILRTSLDTQYF. The CDR3 DNA sequence: TGTGCCAGTAGTATCCTACGGACTAGTTTGGATACGCAGTATTTT.

This chain uses TRBV6-5 with TRBJ1-2; 7 bases map to TRBD1. CDR3 size: 13 residues. V gave up 5 bases and J gave up 5 bases; unmatched junction bases: 5. In germline, CDR1 is MNHEY, CDR2 SVGAGI. The CDR3 protein is CASSRGTVYGYTF. In nucleotides, the CDR3 is TGTGCCAGCAGTCGGGGGACAGTATATGGCTACACCTTC.

The chain carries TRBV10-3 and TRBJ1-2; a weak D match, TRBD1 (6 bases). The V and J ends lost 7 bases and 3 bases respectively, with 12 bases between them. Germline CDR1 and CDR2: ENHRY and SYGVKD. This CDR3 has 13 residues. The DNA for the CDR3 is TGTGCCATCACTGGACAGAAGTACTATGGCTACACCTTC. It codes for CAITGQKYYGYTF.

The chain couples TRBV11-3 to TRBJ2-1, with D unresolved. Per germline, CDR1 SGHNT and CDR2 YENEEA. Trimming shortened V by 1 base and J by 13 bases, and 14 bases separated the two germline ends. The CDR3 has 13 amino acids. CDR3 nucleotides: TGTGCCAGCAGCTTAGGCGGCGCCCAGAAACAGTTCTTC. Translating it yields CASSLGGAQKQFF.

The V call is TRBV7-6, the J call TRBJ1-4; no definite D call. Germline V CDR1 and CDR2: SGHVS, FNYEAQ. The CDR3 length is 16 residues. V lost 2 bases, J lost 8 bases, and 18 bases lay in between. The CDR3 sequence is CASSLKSWGGSEKLFF. CDR3 in DNA: TGTGCCAGCAGCTTAAAATCGTGGGGAGGTTCAGAAAAACTGTTTTTT.

The chain uses TRBV7-9 and TRBJ2-3, with unresolved D. Germline V CDR1 and CDR2: SEHNR, FQNEAQ (reference sequence). The V and J ends lost 6 bases and 4 bases respectively, with 11 bases between them. This CDR3 is built from 13 residues. CDR3 sequence reads: CASRSVSADTQYF. CDR3 DNA: TGTGCCAGCAGATCCGTTTCCGCAGATACGCAGTATTTT.

Comments on this clone: Other DNA variants within this sample encode the same CDR3. The CDR3: CASSIGTGYNQPQHF. The CDR3 DNA follows: TGTGCCAGTAGTATTGGGACAGGGTACAATCAGCCCCAGCATTTT. This rearrangement joins TRBV19 to TRBJ1-5; 9 bases are a match to TRBD1. CDR1 is LNHDA and CDR2 is SQIVND in the germline V gene (reference sequence). The CDR3 contains 15 residues. With 3 bases clipped from V and 3 bases from J, the junction kept 3 bases outside the gene matches. The complete variable domain, with remaining parts taken from reference TRBV19 and TRBJ1-5, reads DGGITQSPKYLFRKEGQNVTLSCEQNLNHDAMYWYRQDPGQGLRLIYYSQIVNDFQKGDIAEGYSVSREKKESFPLTVTSAQKNPTAFYLCASSIGTGYNQPQHFGDGTRLSIL.

This clone was seen a few times. The rearrangement joins TRBV7-8 to TRBJ2-2; D remains unclear. The ends were cut back, 5 bases at V and 6 bases at J, with 7 bases in the middle. Germline lookup yields CDR1 SGHVS and CDR2 FQNEAQ. This CDR3 is built from 12 residues. CDR3 DNA sequence: TGTGCCAGCAGCCGTTCCGCCGGGGAGCTGTTTTTT. It specifies CASSRSAGELFF.

The chain uses TRBV7-2 and TRBJ1-3; D uncertain. Trimming left V 3 bases short and J 4 bases short, with 7 bases between. The CDR3 loop spans 13 amino acids. From germline, CDR1 is SGHTA and CDR2 FQGNSA. DNA of the CDR3: TGTGCCAGCAGCTTGAGAAGAGGAAACACCATATATTTT. It encodes CASSLRRGNTIYF.

V and J are TRBV7-9 and TRBJ2-7; weak D call: TRBD2 (5 bases). V was cut by 5 bases and J by 3 bases, with 8 bases left in between. The CDR3 is made up of 12 amino acids. Germline assignment: CDR1 SEHNR and CDR2 FQNEAQ (reference sequence). This CDR3 is CASSITSYEQYF. CDR3 nucleotides: TGTGCCAGCAGCATAACTAGCTACGAGCAGTACTTC.